This T cell receptor (beta chain) was identified in a study of blood T cell repertoires in COVID-19. Study in general: From T cells, B-cell-depleted T cells, or PBMCs came the material, which was cDNA or gDNA.

The data were produced by immunoSEQ multiplex PCR, yet TCRdb's version contains in-frame clones alone and is incomplete. The profile shows a few hundred thousand clones, roughly 85% of them singletons. Participants spanned ages about 18 to 100 years and resided in roughly 26 US areas. All recovered Cohort 3 donors got two negative PCRs, got clearance, or saw symptom resolution. There are 13 residues in the CDR3. Germline CDR1 and CDR2: SGHRS and YFSETQ. V lost 5 bases and J 0 bases, leaving 8 bases between the germline ends. This sequence was found in a woman aged 25 to 39 who had recovered from COVID-19. The chain uses TRBV5-1 and TRBJ1-1; D call uncertain. The sequenced material came from PBMCs or T cells enriched from blood (not recorded which). DNA for the CDR3: TGCGCCAGCAGGGAGTGGATGAACACTGAAGCTTTCTTT. Protein: CASREWMNTEAFF.